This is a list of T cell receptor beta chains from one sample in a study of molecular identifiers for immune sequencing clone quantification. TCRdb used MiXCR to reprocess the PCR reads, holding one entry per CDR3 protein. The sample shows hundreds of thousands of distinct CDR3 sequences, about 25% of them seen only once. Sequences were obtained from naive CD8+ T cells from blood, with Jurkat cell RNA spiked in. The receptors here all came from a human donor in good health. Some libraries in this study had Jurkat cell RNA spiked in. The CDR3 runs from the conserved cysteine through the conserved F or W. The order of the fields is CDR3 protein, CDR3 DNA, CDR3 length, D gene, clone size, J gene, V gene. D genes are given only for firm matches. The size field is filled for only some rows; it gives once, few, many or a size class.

CDR3aa: CASSPQTSPLEQFF
CDR3nt: TGTGCCAGCAGTCCCCAGACTAGCCCGCTAGAGCAGTTCTTC
len: 14
d_gene: TRBD2
abundance: .
j_gene: TRBJ2-1
v_gene: TRBV28

CDR3aa: CASSLRSPYEQYF
CDR3nt: TGTGCCAGCAGTCTCCGGTCGCCCTACGAGCAGTACTTC
len: 13
d_gene: .
abundance: many
j_gene: TRBJ2-7
v_gene: TRBV27

CDR3aa: CASSLLLGLGANVLTF
CDR3nt: TGTGCCAGCAGTTTATTATTGGGACTCGGGGCCAACGTCCTGACTTTC
len: 16
d_gene: .
abundance: few
j_gene: TRBJ2-6
v_gene: TRBV27

CDR3aa: CASSSFGLAGGEQFF
CDR3nt: TGTGCCAGTAGTAGCTTCGGACTAGCGGGAGGTGAGCAGTTCTTC
len: 15
d_gene: TRBD2
abundance: .
j_gene: TRBJ2-1
v_gene: TRBV19

CDR3aa: CASGAGGPNTQYF
CDR3nt: TGTGCCAGCGGCGCGGGGGGGCCGAATACGCAGTATTTT
len: 13
d_gene: TRBD2
abundance: few
j_gene: TRBJ2-3
v_gene: TRBV7-9

CDR3aa: CASSDFYEQYF
CDR3nt: TGTGCCAGCAGTGATTTTTACGAGCAGTACTTC
len: 11
d_gene: .
abundance: many
j_gene: TRBJ2-7
v_gene: TRBV25-1

CDR3aa: CASSTTTRGQQPQHF
CDR3nt: TGTGCCAGTAGTACCACTACCAGGGGGCAACAGCCCCAGCATTTT
len: 15
d_gene: TRBD1
abundance: .
j_gene: TRBJ1-5
v_gene: TRBV19

CDR3aa: CASSEWGRNTEAFF
CDR3nt: TGTGCCAGCAGTGAATGGGGAAGGAACACTGAAGCTTTCTTT
len: 14
d_gene: .
abundance: few
j_gene: TRBJ1-1
v_gene: TRBV6-1

CDR3aa: CASGARGPSWTEAFF
CDR3nt: TGTGCCAGCGGGGCTAGGGGGCCTTCGTGGACTGAAGCTTTCTTT
len: 15
d_gene: TRBD1
abundance: few
j_gene: TRBJ1-1
v_gene: TRBV6-2/TRBV6-3

CDR3aa: CASILGGPSHFEQYF
CDR3nt: TGTGCCAGCATCTTAGGGGGCCCTTCCCACTTCGAGCAGTACTTC
len: 15
d_gene: TRBD1
abundance: .
j_gene: TRBJ2-7
v_gene: TRBV5-3

CDR3aa: CASSVNGVEGETQYF
CDR3nt: TGTGCCAGCAGCGTTAACGGGGTAGAGGGCGAGACCCAGTACTTC
len: 15
d_gene: .
abundance: many
j_gene: TRBJ2-5
v_gene: TRBV9

CDR3aa: CAWQLAGGPADTQYF
CDR3nt: TGTGCCTGGCAACTAGCGGGGGGGCCGGCAGATACGCAGTATTTT
len: 15
d_gene: TRBD2
abundance: few
j_gene: TRBJ2-3
v_gene: TRBV30

CDR3aa: CATSDKRGIYNEQFF
CDR3nt: TGTGCCACCAGTGATAAGCGGGGGATCTACAATGAGCAGTTCTTC
len: 15
d_gene: TRBD2
abundance: few
j_gene: TRBJ2-1
v_gene: TRBV24-1

CDR3aa: CATASGSTEAFF
CDR3nt: TGTGCCACCGCTTCGGGGAGCACTGAAGCTTTCTTT
len: 12
d_gene: .
abundance: many
j_gene: TRBJ1-1
v_gene: TRBV6-6

CDR3aa: CASSLGDKNIQYF
CDR3nt: TGTGCCAGCAGCCTGGGGGACAAAAACATTCAGTACTTC
len: 13
d_gene: .
abundance: .
j_gene: TRBJ2-4
v_gene: TRBV12-3/TRBV12-4

CDR3aa: CSARQPRAGVAWDTQYF
CDR3nt: TGCAGTGCTAGACAGCCCCGAGCGGGAGTAGCTTGGGATACGCAGTATTTT
len: 17
d_gene: TRBD2
abundance: many
j_gene: TRBJ2-3
v_gene: TRBV20-1

CDR3aa: CASRRTGWVEQYF
CDR3nt: TGTGCCAGCAGGAGGACAGGATGGGTCGAGCAGTACTTC
len: 13
d_gene: TRBD1
abundance: .
j_gene: TRBJ2-7
v_gene: TRBV28

CDR3aa: CASSPTGLAGVGEQYF
CDR3nt: TGTGCCAGCAGCCCTACTGGACTAGCGGGGGTCGGCGAGCAGTACTTC
len: 16
d_gene: TRBD2
abundance: few
j_gene: TRBJ2-7
v_gene: TRBV13